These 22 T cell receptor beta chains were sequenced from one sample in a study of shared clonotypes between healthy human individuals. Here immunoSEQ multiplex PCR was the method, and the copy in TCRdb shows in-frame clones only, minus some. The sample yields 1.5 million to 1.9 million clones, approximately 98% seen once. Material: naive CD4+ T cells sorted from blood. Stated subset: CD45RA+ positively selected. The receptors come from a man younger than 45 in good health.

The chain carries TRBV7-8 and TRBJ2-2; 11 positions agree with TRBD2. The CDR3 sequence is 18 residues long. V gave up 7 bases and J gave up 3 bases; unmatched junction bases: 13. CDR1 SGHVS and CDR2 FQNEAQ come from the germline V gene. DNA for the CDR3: TGTGCCAGCACCTCGTCGGCTAGCGGGAGGTTGGACACCGGGGAGCTGTTTTTT. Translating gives CASTSSASGRLDTGELFF.

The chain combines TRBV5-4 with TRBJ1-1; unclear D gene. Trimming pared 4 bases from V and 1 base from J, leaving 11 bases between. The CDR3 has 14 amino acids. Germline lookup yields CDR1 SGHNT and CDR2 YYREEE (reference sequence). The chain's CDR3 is CASSPLVGNTEAFF. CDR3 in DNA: TGTGCCAGCAGCCCTTTAGTGGGGAACACTGAAGCTTTCTTT.

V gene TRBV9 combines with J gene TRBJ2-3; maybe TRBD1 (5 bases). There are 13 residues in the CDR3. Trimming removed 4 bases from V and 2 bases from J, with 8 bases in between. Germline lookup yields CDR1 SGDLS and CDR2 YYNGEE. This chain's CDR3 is CASSQDTTDTQYF. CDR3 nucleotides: TGTGCCAGCAGCCAGGACACCACAGATACGCAGTATTTT. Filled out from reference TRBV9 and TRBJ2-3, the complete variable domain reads DSGVTQTPKHLITATGQRVTLRCSPRSGDLSVYWYQQSLDQGLQFLIQYYNGEERAKGNILERFSAQQFPDLHSELNLSSLELGDSALYFCASSQDTTDTQYFGPGTRLTVL.

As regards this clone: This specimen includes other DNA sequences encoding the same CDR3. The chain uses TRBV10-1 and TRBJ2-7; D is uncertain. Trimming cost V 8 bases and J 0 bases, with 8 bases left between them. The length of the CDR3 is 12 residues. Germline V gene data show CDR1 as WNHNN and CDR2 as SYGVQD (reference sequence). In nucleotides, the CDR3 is TGCGCCAGCGCAAGGAGCTCCTACGAGCAGTACTTC. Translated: CASARSSYEQYF.

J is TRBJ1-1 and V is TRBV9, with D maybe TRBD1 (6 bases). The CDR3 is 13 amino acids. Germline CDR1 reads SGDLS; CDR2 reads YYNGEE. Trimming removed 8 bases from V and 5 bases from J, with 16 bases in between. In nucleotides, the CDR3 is TGTGCCAGTAGACAGGTAGGTGAGACTGAAGCTTTCTTT. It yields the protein CASRQVGETEAFF.

The CDR3 reads CASSQVRAGGYEQYF. CDR3 in DNA: TGCGCCAGCAGCCAAGTGCGGGCAGGGGGCTACGAGCAGTACTTC. The rearrangement links TRBV4-3 to TRBJ2-7; 7 bases are a match to TRBD1. This CDR3 region has 15 residues. The V segment lost 1 base and the J segment 3 bases; nucleotides outside the gene matches: 6. Germline CDR1 reads LGHNA; CDR2 reads YSLEER.

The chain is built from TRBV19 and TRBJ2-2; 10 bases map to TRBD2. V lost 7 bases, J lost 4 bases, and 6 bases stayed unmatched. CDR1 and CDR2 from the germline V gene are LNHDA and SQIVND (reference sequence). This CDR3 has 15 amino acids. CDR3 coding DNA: TGTGCCAGTACCCCACTAGCGGGATTCACCGGGGAGCTGTTTTTT. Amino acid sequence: CASTPLAGFTGELFF.

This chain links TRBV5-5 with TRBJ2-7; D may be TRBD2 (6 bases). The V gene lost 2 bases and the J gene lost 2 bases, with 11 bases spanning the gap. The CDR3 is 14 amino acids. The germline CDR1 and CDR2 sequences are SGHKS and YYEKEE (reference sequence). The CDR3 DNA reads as TGTGCCAGCAGCTTCCGGGACTTGACCTACGAGCAGTACTTC. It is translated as CASSFRDLTYEQYF.

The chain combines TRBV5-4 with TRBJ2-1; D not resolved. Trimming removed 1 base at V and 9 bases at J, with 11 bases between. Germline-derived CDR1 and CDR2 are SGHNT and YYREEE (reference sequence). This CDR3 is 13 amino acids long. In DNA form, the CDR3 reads TGTGCCAGCAGCTTGAGACAATTCGGTGAGCAGTTCTTC. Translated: CASSLRQFGEQFF.

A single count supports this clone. The CDR3 bases are TGTGCCAGCAGTCAGAACAGGGGGCCCACAGATACGCAGTATTTT. Translated: CASSQNRGPTDTQYF. V and J are TRBV7-6 and TRBJ2-3; 9 positions agree with TRBD1. The V and J ends lost 6 bases and 2 bases, in that order; junction bases with no gene match: 6. From germline, CDR1 is SGHVS and CDR2 FNYEAQ. The CDR3 length is 15 residues. The full variable domain, in which reference TRBV7-6 and TRBJ2-3 provide the parts outside the CDR3, is GAGVSQSPRYKVTKRGQDVALRCDPISGHVSLYWYRQALGQGPEFLTYFNYEAQQDKSGLPNDRFSAERPEGSISTLTIQRTEQRDSAMYRCASSQNRGPTDTQYFGPGTRLTVL.

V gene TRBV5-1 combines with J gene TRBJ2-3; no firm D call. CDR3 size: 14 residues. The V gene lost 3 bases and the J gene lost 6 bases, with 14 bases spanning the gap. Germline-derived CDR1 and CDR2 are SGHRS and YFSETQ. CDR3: CASSSVALLDTQYF. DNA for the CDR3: TGCGCCAGCAGCTCGGTCGCTCTATTGGATACGCAGTATTTT.

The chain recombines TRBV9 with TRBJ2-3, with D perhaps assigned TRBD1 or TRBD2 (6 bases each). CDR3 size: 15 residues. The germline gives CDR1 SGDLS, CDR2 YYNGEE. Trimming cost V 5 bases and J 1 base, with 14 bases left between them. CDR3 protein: CASSIGGGGTDTQYF. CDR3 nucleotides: TGTGCCAGCAGTATCGGGGGCGGGGGCACAGATACGCAGTATTTT. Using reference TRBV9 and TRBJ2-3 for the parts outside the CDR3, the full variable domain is DSGVTQTPKHLITATGQRVTLRCSPRSGDLSVYWYQQSLDQGLQFLIQYYNGEERAKGNILERFSAQQFPDLHSELNLSSLELGDSALYFCASSIGGGGTDTQYFGPGTRLTVL.

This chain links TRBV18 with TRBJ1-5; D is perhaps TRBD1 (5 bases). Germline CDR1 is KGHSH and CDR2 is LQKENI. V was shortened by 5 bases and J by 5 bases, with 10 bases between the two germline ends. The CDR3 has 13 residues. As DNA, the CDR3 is TGTGCCAGCTCAGTTGACAGTTATCAGCCCCAGCATTTT. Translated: CASSVDSYQPQHF. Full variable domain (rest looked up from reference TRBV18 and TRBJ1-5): NAGVMQNPRHLVRRRGQEARLRCSPMKGHSHVYWYRQLPEEGLKFMVYLQKENIIDESGMPKERFSAEFPKEGPSILRIQQVVRGDSAAYFCASSVDSYQPQHFGDGTRLSIL.

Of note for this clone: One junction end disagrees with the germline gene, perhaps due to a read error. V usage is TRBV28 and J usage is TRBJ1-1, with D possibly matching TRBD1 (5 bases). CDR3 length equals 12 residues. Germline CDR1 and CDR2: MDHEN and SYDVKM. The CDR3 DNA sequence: TGTGCCAGCAGTTTATCGGGGACTGGAGCTTTCTTT. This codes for CASSLSGTGAFF.

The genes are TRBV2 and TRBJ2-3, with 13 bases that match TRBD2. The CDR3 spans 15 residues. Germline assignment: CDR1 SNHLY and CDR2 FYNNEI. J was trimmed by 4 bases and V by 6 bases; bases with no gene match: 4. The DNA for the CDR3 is TGTGCCAGCAGCCTACTAGCGGGAGGGGCAGATACGCAGTATTTT. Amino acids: CASSLLAGGADTQYF. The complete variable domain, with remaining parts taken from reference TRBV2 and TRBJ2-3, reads EPEVTQTPSHQVTQMGQEVILRCVPISNHLYFYWYRQILGQKVEFLVSFYNNEISEKSEIFDDQFSVERPDGSNFTLKIRSTKLEDSAMYFCASSLLAGGADTQYFGPGTRLTVL.

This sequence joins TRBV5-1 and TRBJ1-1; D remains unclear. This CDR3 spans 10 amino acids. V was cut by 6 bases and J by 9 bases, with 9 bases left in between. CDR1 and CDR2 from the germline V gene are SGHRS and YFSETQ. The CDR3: CASTPRKAFF. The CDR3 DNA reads TGCGCCAGCACCCCAAGGAAAGCTTTCTTT.

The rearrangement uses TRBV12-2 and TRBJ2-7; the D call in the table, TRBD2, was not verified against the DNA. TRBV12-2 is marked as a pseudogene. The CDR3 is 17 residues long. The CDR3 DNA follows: TGTGCAAGTCGCTTAGCCCGACGGCGACTTTATGCCTACGAGCAGTACTTC. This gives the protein CASRLARRRLYAYEQYF.

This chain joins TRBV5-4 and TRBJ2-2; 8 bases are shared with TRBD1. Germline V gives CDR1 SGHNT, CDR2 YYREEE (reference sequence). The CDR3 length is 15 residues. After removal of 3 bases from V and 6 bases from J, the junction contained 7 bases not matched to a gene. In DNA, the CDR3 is TGTGCCAGCAGCTGGGACAGGATTGCTTCCGGGGAGCTGTTTTTT. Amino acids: CASSWDRIASGELFF.

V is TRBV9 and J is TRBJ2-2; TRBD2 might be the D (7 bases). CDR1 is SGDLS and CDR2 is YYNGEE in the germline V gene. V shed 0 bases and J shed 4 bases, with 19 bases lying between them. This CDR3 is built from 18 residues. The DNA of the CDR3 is TGTGCCAGCAGCGTAGAGGGCAGGGGAGGGTCGACCACCGGGGAGCTGTTTTTT. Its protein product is CASSVEGRGGSTTGELFF.

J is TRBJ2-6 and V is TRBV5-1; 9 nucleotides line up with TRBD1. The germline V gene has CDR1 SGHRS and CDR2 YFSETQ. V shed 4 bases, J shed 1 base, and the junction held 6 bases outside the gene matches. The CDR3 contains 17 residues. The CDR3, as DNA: TGCGCCAGCAGCCTCCGGGACAGGGCTTCTGGGGCCAACGTCCTGACTTTC. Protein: CASSLRDRASGANVLTF.

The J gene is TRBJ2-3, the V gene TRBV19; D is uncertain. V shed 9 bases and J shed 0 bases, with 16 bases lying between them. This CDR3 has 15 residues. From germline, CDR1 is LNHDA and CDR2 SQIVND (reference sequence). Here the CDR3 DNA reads TGTGCCAGCCGCCTAGGAACGAGGAGCACAGATACGCAGTATTTT. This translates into CASRLGTRSTDTQYF.

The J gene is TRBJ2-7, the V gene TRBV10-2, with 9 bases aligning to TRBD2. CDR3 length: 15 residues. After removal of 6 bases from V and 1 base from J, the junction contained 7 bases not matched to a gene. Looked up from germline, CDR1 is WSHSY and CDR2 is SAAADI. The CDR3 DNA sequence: TGCGCCAGCAGCCAGACTAGCGGAACGTCCTACGAGCAGTACTTC. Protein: CASSQTSGTSYEQYF.